Detailed here is one T cell receptor (beta chain). This clonotype was counted ten times or more. Base qualities are not recorded, but no much larger clone differs from it by a single base. TCR cDNA was made using 5'RACE template switching, a step that added a universal primer site and unique molecular identifiers. Priming of cDNA synthesis was performed from both the TCR alpha and TCR beta constant segments. Two PCR steps were used to amplify libraries, with sample barcodes and sequencing adapters being added in the second step. Sequencing of libraries was done on Illumina HiSeq 2500 (2x100 bp) or NovaSeq (2x150 bp). As for how the authors treated the data: MIGEC was used to demultiplex reads and collapse the reads into UMI consensus sequences, and MiXCR was used for V(D)J alignment. Clonotypes responding to the vaccine were identified with edgeR on replicate PBMC samples, with the criteria of FDR below 0.01 and a log2 fold change above 5 up to day 15. Bulk clonotypes were assigned CD4 or CD8 identity according to which sequenced CD4 or CD8 repertoire held them at higher abundance. Clonotype frequencies in memory subsets were weighted by FACS-sorted cell numbers to estimate each clone's distribution across memory phenotypes. TCRdb took the public reads, trimmed them with fastp at Q25, ran MiXCR for clone calling and kept in-frame beta chains. Each entry merges the rows of one CDR3 protein and shows their most common DNA and genes. Here the V and J calls rest on TCRdb's processing, not on the authors' analysis. This sample gives tens of thousands of distinct CDR3 sequences in total; 5% to 6% of them show up just once. The top ten constitute 10% to 15% of the sample.

This sample is part of a study of T cells after yellow fever vaccination (dated by TCRdb to between 2019 and 2020). Regarding the study in general: Staining for CD3, CD45RA, CCR7 and CD95 was used to sort memory subsets (EM, EMRA, CM and Tscm) on a BD FACS Aria III. Two healthy male donors made up the cohort, one aged 18 to 30 years and the other aged 30 to 40 years. Blood was drawn at multiple timepoints before and after primary and secondary immunization, with bulk PBMC replicates and cell subsets isolated. Memory subsets were sorted on days 0, 15 and 45 and at 18 months after primary vaccination, and on days 0, 15 and 45 after the 30-year booster. To follow T-cell clones before and after both primary and booster YFV17D yellow fever vaccination, bulk TCR alpha and beta repertoires underwent longitudinal sequencing. Libraries from fractions with low cell numbers were prepared with the SMART-Seq v4 Ultra Low Input RNA kit.

The paper as a whole reports these results and caveats: After the booster, most of the clones that had expanded following primary vaccination were detected again (roughly 96% of CD4 and around 90% of CD8), which suggests that memory was broadly maintained. Compared with the primary T-cell response, the secondary T-cell response was faster but weaker, reaching its peak on day 5 rather than on day 15. Because abundant contaminating clonotypes from the bulk population could be contained in FACS-sorted repertoires, computational filtering was required. Only a couple of donors were included in the study, so the extent to which the findings can be generalized is limited. A small fraction of clonotypes showed up in both the CD4 and CD8 compartments, probably as a result of convergent recombination. On day 0, almost all vaccine-responding clonotypes were found to be below detection in the sorted memory subsets.

The CDR3 spans 13 residues, from the cysteine through the phenylalanine. The CDR3 DNA has 39 bases and is translated from base 1. CDR1 and CDR2, per the germline V gene (reference sequence), are MNHEY and SMNVEV. V gives up 1 base and J gives up 2 bases, and the segment between their germline ends measures 2 bases. The intended sense of this specimen's treatment or condition label: live attenuated yellow fever vaccine strain. PBMCs were isolated from peripheral blood using a standard Ficoll-Paque protocol. The RNeasy Micro Kit was used to extract RNA from sorted memory subsets. The receptor was isolated from a man aged 30 to 39 who received the YFV17D yellow fever vaccine. The specimen was PBMCs, either bulk or a sorted T-cell subset (CD4+, CD8+, memory, or dextramer-sorted; not recorded which), collected 15 days after the yellow fever booster vaccination. The sequence is built from TRBV27 and TRBJ2-2; too little of a D gene remains to name it. The DNA reads TGTGCCAGCAGTTTATTCAACACCGGGGAGCTGTTTTTT. This is translated as CASSLFNTGELFF.